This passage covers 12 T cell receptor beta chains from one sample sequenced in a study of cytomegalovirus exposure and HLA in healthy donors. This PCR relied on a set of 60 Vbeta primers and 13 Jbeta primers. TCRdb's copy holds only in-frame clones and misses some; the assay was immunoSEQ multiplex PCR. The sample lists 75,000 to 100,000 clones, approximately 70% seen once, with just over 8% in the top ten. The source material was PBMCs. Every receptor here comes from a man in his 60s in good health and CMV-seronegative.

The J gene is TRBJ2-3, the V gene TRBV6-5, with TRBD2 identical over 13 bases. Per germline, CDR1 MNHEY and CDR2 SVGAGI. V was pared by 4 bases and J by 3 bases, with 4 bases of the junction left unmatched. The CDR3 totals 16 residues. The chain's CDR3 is CASSSLAGGPTDTQYF. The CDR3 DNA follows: TGTGCCAGCAGTTCACTAGCGGGAGGGCCAACAGATACGCAGTATTTT.

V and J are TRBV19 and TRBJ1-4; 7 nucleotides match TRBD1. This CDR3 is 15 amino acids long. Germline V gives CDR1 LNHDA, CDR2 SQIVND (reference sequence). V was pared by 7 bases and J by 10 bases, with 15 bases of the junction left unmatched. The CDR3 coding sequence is TGTGCCAGTACTACGTTGGGGACAGTTGGCGGAAAACTGTTTTTT. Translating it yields CASTTLGTVGGKLFF. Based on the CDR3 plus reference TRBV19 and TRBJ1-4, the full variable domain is DGGITQSPKYLFRKEGQNVTLSCEQNLNHDAMYWYRQDPGQGLRLIYYSQIVNDFQKGDIAEGYSVSREKKESFPLTVTSAQKNPTAFYLCASTTLGTVGGKLFFGSGTQLSVL.

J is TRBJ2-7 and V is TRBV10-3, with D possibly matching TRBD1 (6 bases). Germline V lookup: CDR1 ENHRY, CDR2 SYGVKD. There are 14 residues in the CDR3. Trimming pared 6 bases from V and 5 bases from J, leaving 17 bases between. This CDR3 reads CAISISRQVDEQYF. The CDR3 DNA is TGTGCCATCAGCATTTCCCGACAGGTCGACGAGCAGTACTTC.

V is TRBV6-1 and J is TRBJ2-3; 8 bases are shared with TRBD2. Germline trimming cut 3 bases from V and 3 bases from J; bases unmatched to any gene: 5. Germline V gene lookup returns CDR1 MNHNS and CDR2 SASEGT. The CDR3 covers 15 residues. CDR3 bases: TGTGCCAGCAGTGACTTGGCGGGGGGAACAGATACGCAGTATTTT. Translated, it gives CASSDLAGGTDTQYF.

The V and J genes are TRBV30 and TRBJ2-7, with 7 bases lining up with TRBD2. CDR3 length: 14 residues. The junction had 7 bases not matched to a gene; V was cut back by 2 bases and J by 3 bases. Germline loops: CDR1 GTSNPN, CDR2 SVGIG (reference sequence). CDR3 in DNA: TGTGCCTGGAGTAGAATCGGGGGGATCTACGAGCAGTACTTC. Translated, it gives CAWSRIGGIYEQYF.

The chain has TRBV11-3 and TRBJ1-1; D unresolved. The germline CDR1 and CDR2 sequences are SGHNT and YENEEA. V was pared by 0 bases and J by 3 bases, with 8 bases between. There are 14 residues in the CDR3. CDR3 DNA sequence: TGTGCCAGCAGCTTAGACCCTGAGGACACTGAAGCTTTCTTT. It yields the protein CASSLDPEDTEAFF.

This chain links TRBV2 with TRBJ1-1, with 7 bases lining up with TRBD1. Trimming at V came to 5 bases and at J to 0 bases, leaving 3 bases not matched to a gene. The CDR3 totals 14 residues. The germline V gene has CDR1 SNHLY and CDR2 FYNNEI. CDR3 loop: CASSPGQLNTEAFF. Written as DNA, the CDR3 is TGTGCCAGCAGTCCGGGACAGTTGAACACTGAAGCTTTCTTT. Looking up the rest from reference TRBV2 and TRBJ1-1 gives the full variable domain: EPEVTQTPSHQVTQMGQEVILRCVPISNHLYFYWYRQILGQKVEFLVSFYNNEISEKSEIFDDQFSVERPDGSNFTLKIRSTKLEDSAMYFCASSPGQLNTEAFFGQGTRLTVV.

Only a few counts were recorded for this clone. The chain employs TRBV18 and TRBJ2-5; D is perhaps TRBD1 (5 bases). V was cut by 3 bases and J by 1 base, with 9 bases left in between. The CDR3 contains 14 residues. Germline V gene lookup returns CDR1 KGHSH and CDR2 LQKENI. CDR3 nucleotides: TGTGCCAGCTCACCGTCAGGGTCCCAAGAGACCCAGTACTTC. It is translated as CASSPSGSQETQYF.

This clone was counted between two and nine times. The CDR3 bases are TGTGCCAGCAGATTCCCCGCTAGCGGGGGGTATAGCACAGATACGCAGTATTTT. Translation: CASRFPASGGYSTDTQYF. This chain uses TRBV5-6 with TRBJ2-3; 11 nucleotides align to TRBD2. V trimming: 5 bases; J trimming: 0 bases; junction bases outside the gene matches: 11. Germline V CDR1 and CDR2: SGHDT, YYEEEE. CDR3 size: 18 residues.

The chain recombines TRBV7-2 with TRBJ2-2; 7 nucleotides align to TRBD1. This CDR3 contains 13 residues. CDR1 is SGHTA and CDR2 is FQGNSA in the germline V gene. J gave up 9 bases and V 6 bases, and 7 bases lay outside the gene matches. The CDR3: CASRTGVGRELFF. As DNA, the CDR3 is TGTGCCAGCAGAACAGGGGTAGGCAGGGAGCTGTTTTTT.

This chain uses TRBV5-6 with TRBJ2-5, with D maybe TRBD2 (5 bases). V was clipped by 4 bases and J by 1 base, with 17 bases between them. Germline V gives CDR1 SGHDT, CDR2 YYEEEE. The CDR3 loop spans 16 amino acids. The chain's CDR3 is CASSLVSPGIQETQYF. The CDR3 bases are TGTGCCAGCAGCCTTGTATCTCCGGGGATCCAAGAGACCCAGTACTTC.

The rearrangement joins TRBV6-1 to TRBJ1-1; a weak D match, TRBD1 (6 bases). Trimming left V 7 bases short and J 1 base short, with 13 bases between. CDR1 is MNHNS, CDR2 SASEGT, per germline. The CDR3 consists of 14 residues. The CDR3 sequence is CASNVGGRNTEAFF. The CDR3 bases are TGTGCCAGCAATGTAGGGGGAAGGAACACTGAAGCTTTCTTT.